The 29 T cell receptor beta chains below were found in one sample sequenced in a study of T cell responses to AZD1222 COVID-19 vaccine. Clones were sequenced by immunoSEQ multiplex PCR, and TCRdb holds only the in-frame ones, with some missing. The table lists 170,000 or so clones, around 90% of them singletons. The source material was peripheral blood, sampled 28 days after the second AZD1222 dose. The receptors originated from an adult who received the AZD1222 COVID-19 vaccine.

The gene calls are TRBV7-2 and TRBJ2-1; 11 nucleotides agree with TRBD2. The ends lost 5 bases at V and 5 bases at J; junction bases unmatched: 5. The CDR3 totals 15 residues. CDR1 is SGHTA and CDR2 is FQGNSA in the germline V gene. Written as DNA, the CDR3 is TGTGCCAGCAGCACGACTAGCGGGGCCCACAATGAGCAGTTCTTC. It codes for CASSTTSGAHNEQFF.

This chain uses TRBV12-3 or TRBV12-4 with TRBJ2-2; 8 nucleotides line up with TRBD1. This CDR3 is 13 amino acids long. The junction had 11 bases not matched to a gene; V was cut back by 5 bases and J by 15 bases. This CDR3 is CASSPRTGRLMFF. CDR3 nucleotide sequence: TGTGCCAGCAGTCCCCGGACAGGGCGGTTGATGTTTTTT.

CDR3 in DNA: TGTGCCAGCAGCTTAGGGGGACAGGGTTACAATGAGCAGTTCTTC. This encodes CASSLGGQGYNEQFF. This chain links TRBV7-2 with TRBJ2-1; 9 bases are shared with TRBD1. Germline values: CDR1 SGHTA, CDR2 FQGNSA. The length of the CDR3 is 15 residues. The V gene end was trimmed by 1 base and the J gene end by 4 bases; junction bases not matched to a gene: 2.

The rearrangement joins TRBV2 to TRBJ2-2; 8 nucleotides align to TRBD2. The germline gives CDR1 SNHLY, CDR2 FYNNEI. J gave up 4 bases and V 0 bases, and 1 base lay outside the gene matches. This CDR3 region has 15 residues. CDR3 DNA: TGTGCCAGCAGTGAAGCGAGCGGGAGCACCGGGGAGCTGTTTTTT. It translates to CASSEASGSTGELFF.

The chain combines TRBV9 with TRBJ1-4; D remains unclear. Germline V gene data show CDR1 as SGDLS and CDR2 as YYNGEE. CDR3 size: 14 residues. Trimming stripped 3 bases from V and 4 bases from J, with 10 bases between. CDR3 nucleotide sequence: TGTGCCAGCAGCGCAGGCTATATTAATGAAAAACTGTTTTTT. This encodes CASSAGYINEKLFF.

The V call is TRBV7-2, the J call TRBJ2-1, with a tentative D call TRBD2 (5 bases). Germline CDR1 is SGHTA and CDR2 is FQGNSA. V lost 2 bases, J lost 4 bases, and 18 bases lay in between. The CDR3 length is 17 residues. The CDR3 DNA follows: TGTGCCAGCAGCTTAATCGGCGGTAGGCTAGCTTACAATGAGCAGTTCTTC. Amino acid sequence: CASSLIGGRLAYNEQFF.

The rearrangement joins TRBV7-2 to TRBJ2-3, with D perhaps matching TRBD2 (5 bases). The germline V gene has CDR1 SGHTA and CDR2 FQGNSA. V shed 2 bases and J shed 4 bases, with 10 bases lying between them. The CDR3 runs 14 residues. The CDR3 region is CASSLKGSPDTQYF. DNA for the CDR3: TGTGCCAGCAGCTTAAAAGGGAGCCCAGATACGCAGTATTTT.

For this clone: The same CDR3 arises from other DNA sequences in this sample as well. This chain joins TRBV7-3 and TRBJ2-3; TRBD2 agrees at 12 bases. The CDR3 runs to 15 residues. CDR1 SGHTA and CDR2 FQGTGA come from the germline V gene. The junction had 1 base not matched to a gene; V was cut back by 6 bases and J by 0 bases. The CDR3 DNA follows: TGTGCCAGCAGTCTAGCGGGGGGGAGCACAGATACGCAGTATTTT. Its translation: CASSLAGGSTDTQYF.

In this sample, this clone turned up a few times. This chain links TRBV7-2 with TRBJ1-1; D ambiguous. CDR1 and CDR2 (germline): SGHTA, FQGNSA. Trimming removed 5 bases from V and 5 bases from J, with 9 bases in between. CDR3 length equals 12 residues. CDR3 nucleotide sequence: TGTGCCAGCAGCCTGAGCGGGACTGAAGCTTTCTTT. Translated, it gives CASSLSGTEAFF.

The rearrangement links TRBV29-1 to TRBJ1-2; D is undetermined. Germline V CDR1 and CDR2: SQVTM, ANQGSEA. The CDR3 has 13 residues. The V end lost 2 bases, the J end lost 4 bases, and 11 bases lay between the germline ends. CDR3 coding DNA: TGCAGCGTTGAAAAGGTTAATGGCTATGGCTACACCTTC. Its protein is CSVEKVNGYGYTF.

The chain employs TRBV4-1 and TRBJ2-1, with a tentative D call TRBD1 (5 bases). V lost 1 base and J lost 4, with 11 bases in between. The CDR3 length is 15 residues. Germline values: CDR1 MGHRA, CDR2 YSYEKL. The CDR3 coding sequence is TGCGCCAGCAGCCAAGGTCAGGGCATTTACAATGAGCAGTTCTTC. It specifies CASSQGQGIYNEQFF.

The chain has TRBV11-2 and TRBJ2-2, with D uncertain. Germline lookup yields CDR1 SGHAT and CDR2 FQNNGV. The CDR3 consists of 13 residues. V was shortened by 0 bases and J by 7 bases, with 6 bases between the two germline ends. CDR3: CASSLEGIGELFF. The CDR3 DNA reads as TGTGCCAGCAGCTTAGAGGGTATCGGGGAGCTGTTTTTT.

The chain combines TRBV5-1 with TRBJ2-1; D possibly corresponds to TRBD2 (6 bases). Germline-derived CDR1 and CDR2 are SGHRS and YFSETQ. Deletions cut 0 bases from V and 0 bases from J, with 16 bases between. There are 18 residues in the CDR3. CDR3 coding DNA: TGCGCCAGCAGCTTGGCTTCGGGACTTCATTACTCCTACAATGAGCAGTTCTTC. Protein product: CASSLASGLHYSYNEQFF.

This clone occurred a few times. The genes are TRBV9 and TRBJ1-1; no definite D call. Germline V CDR1 and CDR2: SGDLS, YYNGEE. This CDR3 is built from 15 residues. V was pared by 0 bases and J by 0 bases, with 9 bases between. The chain's CDR3 is CASSVELAMNTEAFF. For the CDR3, the DNA is TGTGCCAGCAGCGTAGAGCTGGCGATGAACACTGAAGCTTTCTTT.

The table lists this clone with a count of one. The V call is TRBV28, the J call TRBJ2-2; 10 nucleotides match TRBD2. CDR1 is MDHEN, CDR2 SYDVKM, per germline. Trimming removed 6 bases from V and 0 bases from J; junction bases left unmatched: 10. This CDR3 is 18 amino acids long. CDR3 bases: TGTGCCAGCAGACCATCTAGCGGGGGCGATACGAACACCGGGGAGCTGTTTTTT. This sequence encodes CASRPSSGGDTNTGELFF.

The chain joins TRBV30 to TRBJ1-5; 7 positions agree with TRBD1. The germline V gene encodes CDR1 GTSNPN and CDR2 SVGIG (reference sequence). The V gene end was trimmed by 0 bases and the J gene end by 0 bases; junction bases not matched to a gene: 11. The CDR3 has 18 amino acids. The CDR3 DNA reads TGTGCCTGGAGTGTCAAGGACAGGTACATTGGTAGCAATCAGCCCCAGCATTTT. It specifies CAWSVKDRYIGSNQPQHF.

Notes on this clone: Other DNA sequences in this specimen translate into the identical CDR3. The gene calls are TRBV6-2 or TRBV6-3 and TRBJ2-3, with TRBD2 matching 8 bases. The V gene's germline CDR1 is MNHEY and CDR2 SVGEGT. J was trimmed by 0 bases and V by 2 bases; bases with no gene match: 1. CDR3 length: 15 residues. CDR3 bases: TGTGCCAGCAGTTACCTAGCGGGCAGCACAGATACGCAGTATTTT. It yields the protein CASSYLAGSTDTQYF.

This chain connects TRBV28 to TRBJ1-2; maybe TRBD1 (5 bases). CDR1 is MDHEN and CDR2 is SYDVKM in the germline V gene. The CDR3 consists of 14 residues. The V gene lost 6 bases and the J gene lost 7 bases, with 18 bases spanning the gap. CDR3 amino acids: CASSPFSGFGGYTF. DNA of the CDR3: TGTGCCAGCAGCCCATTCTCAGGGTTCGGTGGCTACACCTTC.

Here the CDR3 DNA reads TGTGCCAGCAGCGTTGGGGGGACATGGAACACCGGGGAGCTGTTTTTT. Amino acid sequence: CASSVGGTWNTGELFF. This chain joins TRBV9 and TRBJ2-2; perhaps D is TRBD1 or TRBD2 (6 bases each). The CDR3 consists of 16 residues. The V gene's germline CDR1 is SGDLS and CDR2 YYNGEE. Trimming took 2 bases from V and 1 from J, leaving 12 bases between them.

This chain links TRBV10-3 with TRBJ1-2, with D possibly being TRBD1 (5 bases). Germline loops: CDR1 ENHRY, CDR2 SYGVKD. CDR3 length: 11 amino acids. V lost 8 bases to trimming and J lost 7 bases, with 11 bases between them. CDR3 DNA sequence: TGTGCCATCGGGGACCAGGGTGGCTACACCTTC. Translating it yields CAIGDQGGYTF.

This clone was detected only a few times. V gene TRBV5-6 combines with J gene TRBJ2-2, with D maybe TRBD2 (5 bases). Germline V lookup: CDR1 SGHDT, CDR2 YYEEEE. V gave up 5 bases and J gave up 5 bases, with 13 bases separating them. CDR3 length: 14 amino acids. The CDR3 region is CASRWGVGTGELFF. The CDR3 region has the DNA TGTGCCAGCAGATGGGGAGTTGGTACCGGGGAGCTGTTTTTT. Based on the CDR3 plus reference TRBV5-6 and TRBJ2-2, the full variable domain is DAGVTQSPTHLIKTRGQQVTLRCSPKSGHDTVSWYQQALGQGPQFIFQYYEEEERQRGNFPDRFSGHQFPNYSSELNVNALLLGDSALYLCASRWGVGTGELFFGEGSRLTVL.

V gene TRBV6-2 or TRBV6-3 combines with J gene TRBJ1-4; D call uncertain. Trimming removed 4 bases at V and 10 bases at J, with 22 bases between. This CDR3 is 16 amino acids long. The V gene's germline CDR1 is MNHEY and CDR2 SVGEGT. The CDR3 region has the DNA TGTGCCAGCAGTTCCACTACCGGGAGTCCGGTAGGAAAACTGTTTTTT. This sequence encodes CASSSTTGSPVGKLFF.

The chain joins TRBV5-4 to TRBJ1-2; D uncertain. Deletions cut 4 bases from V and 2 bases from J, with 12 bases between. Germline V gives CDR1 SGHNT, CDR2 YYREEE (reference sequence). The CDR3 is 14 residues long. CDR3 region: CASSEQNLNYGYTF. The CDR3 DNA reads as TGTGCCAGCAGCGAGCAGAACCTCAACTATGGCTACACCTTC.

The chain is built from TRBV13 and TRBJ2-2; 7 nucleotides line up with TRBD2. Germline CDR1 reads PRHDT; CDR2 reads FYEKMQ (reference sequence). The CDR3 covers 12 residues. Germline trimming cut 6 bases from V and 6 bases from J; bases unmatched to any gene: 1. The CDR3, as DNA: TGTGCCAGCAGACGGGAGGCCGGGGAGCTGTTTTTT. This gives the protein CASRREAGELFF.

Comments on this clone: Different DNA sequences within this sample yield the same CDR3. The chain employs TRBV9 and TRBJ2-7; D tentatively fits TRBD1 or TRBD2 (5 bases each). The CDR3 is made up of 13 amino acids. Trimming cost V 2 bases and J 0 bases, with 6 bases left between them. Germline lookup yields CDR1 SGDLS and CDR2 YYNGEE. The CDR3 here is CASSVGGSYEQYF. CDR3 bases: TGTGCCAGCAGCGTTGGGGGCTCCTACGAGCAGTACTTC.

This chain links TRBV18 with TRBJ2-2; 10 positions agree with TRBD1. The V and J ends lost 2 bases and 4 bases, in that order; junction bases with no gene match: 4. This CDR3 has 16 residues. The germline V gene encodes CDR1 KGHSH and CDR2 LQKENI. The CDR3 DNA sequence: TGTGCCAGCTCACCAAGACAGGGGGCATCCACCGGGGAGCTGTTTTTT. Translated: CASSPRQGASTGELFF.

This clone came up a few times. The chain has TRBV6-2 or TRBV6-3 and TRBJ2-7, with 9 nucleotides matching TRBD1. J lost 3 bases, V lost 2 bases, and 17 bases had no gene match. CDR1 and CDR2 (germline): MNHEY, SVGEGT. There are 19 residues in the CDR3. The CDR3 DNA follows: TGTGCCAGCAGTTACCCCGGGACAGGGAAAGGGGTACTCGGCTACGAGCAGTACTTC. This translates into CASSYPGTGKGVLGYEQYF.

The rearrangement uses TRBV12-3 or TRBV12-4 and TRBJ1-2; possibly TRBD1 for D (5 bases). This CDR3 has 13 residues. V lost 7 bases and J lost 8, with 17 bases in between. The CDR3 nucleotides are TGTGCCAGCACCCCGGGGCAAGGGGTAGGCTACACCTTC. It yields the protein CASTPGQGVGYTF.

V usage is TRBV7-8 and J usage is TRBJ2-7, with 7 positions matching TRBD2. CDR3 length: 14 residues. After removal of 1 base from V and 2 bases from J, the junction contained 2 bases not matched to a gene. The germline V gene has CDR1 SGHVS and CDR2 FQNEAQ. The CDR3 sequence is CASSLGGGPYEQYF. CDR3 nucleotides: TGTGCCAGCAGCTTAGGGGGGGGACCCTACGAGCAGTACTTC.